These 31 T cell receptor beta chains came from one sample sequenced in a study of OX40 agonist ivuxolimab in advanced cancers. TCRdb's copy holds only in-frame clones and misses some; the assay was immunoSEQ multiplex PCR. The data hold 65,000 to 95,000 clones, with roughly 83% observed a single time. The specimen comprised CD4+ or CD8+ T cells sorted from blood, sampled in a trial of the OX40 agonist ivuxolimab. Receptors were obtained from an adult with an advanced solid tumor such as melanoma, head and neck, liver or kidney cancer.

J is TRBJ2-1 and V is TRBV19; 15 bases are a match to TRBD2. V shed 8 bases, J shed 7 bases, and the junction held 12 bases outside the gene matches. The CDR3 has 17 amino acids. The germline V gene encodes CDR1 LNHDA and CDR2 SQIVND (reference sequence). This CDR3 is CASGGTSGGTFMNEQFF. The CDR3 DNA sequence: TGTGCCAGTGGAGGGACTAGCGGGGGGACTTTTATGAATGAGCAGTTCTTC.

The chain employs TRBV4-3 and TRBJ2-5; 9 bases are a match to TRBD2. J lost 5 bases, V lost 1 base, and 8 bases had no gene match. Germline V CDR1 and CDR2: LGHNA, YSLEER. There are 16 residues in the CDR3. CDR3 loop: CASSQVASGMDETQYF. CDR3 nucleotides: TGCGCCAGCAGCCAAGTAGCTAGCGGGATGGATGAGACCCAGTACTTC.

The rearrangement uses TRBV28 and TRBJ1-1; D possibly corresponds to TRBD1 (5 bases). V was clipped by 6 bases and J by 3 bases, with 20 bases between them. CDR3 size: 16 residues. CDR1 is MDHEN, CDR2 SYDVKM, per germline. The CDR3 sequence is CASRPYRGVLDTEAFF. CDR3 sequence (DNA): TGTGCCAGCAGACCATATCGGGGGGTCCTTGACACTGAAGCTTTCTTT. Variable domain in full (rest from reference TRBV28 and TRBJ1-1): DVKVTQSSRYLVKRTGEKVFLECVQDMDHENMFWYRQDPGLGLRLIYFSYDVKMKEKGDIPEGYSVSREKKERFSLILESASTNQTSMYLCASRPYRGVLDTEAFFGQGTRLTVV.

The chain links TRBV5-6 to TRBJ1-1; D remains ambiguous. The CDR3 runs to 13 residues. Germline CDR1 reads SGHDT; CDR2 reads YYEEEE. With 4 bases removed from V and 1 base from J, the gap between germline ends came to 8 bases. CDR3 DNA sequence: TGTGCCAGCAGCCGGCGGGGGAACACTGAAGCTTTCTTT. Translation gives CASSRRGNTEAFF.

In its sample, this clone was seen a few times. The genes are TRBV7-2 and TRBJ2-1, with D unclear. The V gene lost 4 bases and the J gene lost 7 bases, with 14 bases spanning the gap. This CDR3 comprises 14 residues. Germline CDR1 SGHTA, CDR2 FQGNSA. CDR3 sequence: CASSYNTIRNEQFF. The DNA of the CDR3 is TGTGCCAGCAGCTATAATACCATACGGAATGAGCAGTTCTTC.

The chain is built from TRBV11-2 and TRBJ2-7; possible D gene TRBD2, 7 bases. Germline CDR1 and CDR2: SGHAT and FQNNGV. The V gene lost 4 bases and the J gene lost 2 bases, with 24 bases spanning the gap. This CDR3 comprises 18 residues. The DNA of the CDR3 is TGTGCCAGCAGCTCGATAGGACGGACTAGGGGGAAAACCTACGAGCAGTACTTC. This translates into CASSSIGRTRGKTYEQYF.

The rearrangement uses TRBV9 and TRBJ2-7, with 10 bases matching TRBD1. The V gene end was trimmed by 4 bases and the J gene end by 7 bases; junction bases not matched to a gene: 11. This CDR3 has 15 amino acids. From germline, CDR1 is SGDLS and CDR2 YYNGEE. CDR3 sequence (DNA): TGTGCCAGCAGCCCACCTAGGACAGGGGGTCTTGAGCAGTACTTC. It is translated as CASSPPRTGGLEQYF.

The chain recombines TRBV27 with TRBJ2-2, with D perhaps TRBD2 (5 bases). The V end was cut by 0 bases, the J end by 8 bases, with 10 bases between. Germline CDR1 reads MNHEY; CDR2 reads SMNVEV (reference sequence). The CDR3 loop spans 14 amino acids. CDR3 sequence: CASSLSVEGGELFF. The CDR3 DNA follows: TGTGCCAGCAGTTTATCGGTTGAGGGAGGGGAGCTGTTTTTT.

J is TRBJ2-5 and V is TRBV4-3; the match to TRBD2 covers 13 bases. With the DNA end fitting TRBJ2-7 better, the J assignment may be wrong. The CDR3 runs to 15 residues. Looked up from germline, CDR1 is LGHNA and CDR2 is YSLEER. The CDR3 sequence: CASSQGLAGGNEQYF. In DNA form, the CDR3 reads TGCGCCAGCAGCCAAGGACTAGCGGGAGGTAACGAGCAGTACTTC.

The chain combines TRBV19 with TRBJ1-5; 8 bases agree with TRBD1. Germline V gene sequence: CDR1 LNHDA, CDR2 SQIVND (reference sequence). V was pared by 2 bases and J by 4 bases, with 1 base of the junction left unmatched. CDR3 length equals 14 residues. CDR3 bases: TGTGCCAGTAGTATAAGGACAGGGAATCAGCCCCAGCATTTT. This gives the protein CASSIRTGNQPQHF.

This clone was recorded once. The chain joins TRBV29-1 to TRBJ2-3; D call uncertain. This CDR3 has 13 amino acids. V lost 3 bases and J lost 0, with 7 bases in between. Looked up from germline, CDR1 is SQVTM and CDR2 is ANQGSEA. CDR3 nucleotides: TGCAGCGTTGACAGGTCTAGCACAGATACGCAGTATTTT. Encoded protein: CSVDRSSTDTQYF.

The V gene is TRBV6-6, the J gene TRBJ1-6; no clear D gene. The V and J ends lost 0 bases and 6 bases respectively, with 9 bases between them. CDR3 size: 15 residues. In germline, CDR1 is MNHNY, CDR2 SVGAGI (reference sequence). The CDR3 reads CASSYSDPFNSPLHF. In DNA, the CDR3 is TGTGCCAGCAGTTACTCGGACCCCTTTAATTCACCCCTCCACTTT.

This sequence joins TRBV28 and TRBJ1-2, with D uncertain. V gave up 10 bases and J gave up 4 bases, with 13 bases separating them. The CDR3 runs to 12 residues. Germline loops: CDR1 MDHEN, CDR2 SYDVKM. The CDR3 region is CATLTQSYGYTF. CDR3 coding DNA: TGTGCCACCCTCACTCAAAGCTATGGCTACACCTTC.

The V gene is TRBV7-8, the J gene TRBJ2-5, with TRBD2 matching 7 bases. V lost 1 base, J lost 2 bases, and 7 bases stayed unmatched. This CDR3 region has 16 residues. CDR1 and CDR2 (germline): SGHVS, FQNEAQ. The CDR3 here is CASSLGFGRRQETQYF. The CDR3 bases are TGTGCCAGCAGCTTAGGGTTCGGGAGGCGACAAGAGACCCAGTACTTC.

This chain connects TRBV19 to TRBJ1-2; D gene uncertain. With 3 bases removed from V and 2 bases from J, the gap between germline ends came to 10 bases. The CDR3 runs 14 residues. Germline CDR1 and CDR2: LNHDA and SQIVND (reference sequence). The CDR3 reads CASSMAGSNYGYTF. CDR3 nucleotides: TGTGCCAGTAGTATGGCCGGATCGAACTATGGCTACACCTTC. The full variable domain, rest sourced from reference TRBV19 and TRBJ1-2, is DGGITQSPKYLFRKEGQNVTLSCEQNLNHDAMYWYRQDPGQGLRLIYYSQIVNDFQKGDIAEGYSVSREKKESFPLTVTSAQKNPTAFYLCASSMAGSNYGYTFGSGTRLTVV.

The chain uses TRBV6-6 and TRBJ1-4; no reliable D call. V shed 8 bases and J shed 2 bases, with 12 bases lying between them. The CDR3 runs to 14 residues. In germline, CDR1 is MNHNY, CDR2 SVGAGI (reference sequence). The CDR3 region is CASSSPGTNEKLFF. CDR3 DNA sequence: TGTGCCAGCTCCTCGCCTGGGACTAATGAAAAACTGTTTTTT.

CDR3 DNA sequence: TGTGCCAGTACCAGGCGACTAGCGGGAACAGATACGCAGTATTTT. It translates to CASTRRLAGTDTQYF. The chain recombines TRBV19 with TRBJ2-3, with TRBD2 matching 11 bases. V was clipped by 7 bases and J by 3 bases; unmatched bases: 6. The germline CDR1 and CDR2 sequences are LNHDA and SQIVND (reference sequence). The CDR3 runs to 15 residues.

The rearrangement joins TRBV19 to TRBJ2-4, with D perhaps being TRBD1 or TRBD2 (5 bases each). The V gene's germline CDR1 is LNHDA and CDR2 SQIVND (reference sequence). With 3 bases removed from V and 1 base from J, the gap between germline ends came to 16 bases. This CDR3 region has 17 residues. The CDR3 DNA sequence: TGTGCCAGTAGTATTCGGGACCCTCTGCTGGCCAAAAACATTCAGTACTTC. Translating gives CASSIRDPLLAKNIQYF.

The chain couples TRBV28 to TRBJ2-5, with D perhaps given as TRBD1 or TRBD2 (7 bases each). Germline CDR1 and CDR2: MDHEN and SYDVKM. This CDR3 comprises 14 residues. Trimming stripped 5 bases from V and 3 bases from J, with 13 bases between. The CDR3 region is CASSPPGGEETQYF. The CDR3 DNA follows: TGTGCCAGCAGTCCCCCAGGGGGGGAAGAGACCCAGTACTTC.

The chain joins TRBV11-1 to TRBJ2-5; tentative D call: TRBD1 (5 bases). With the DNA end fitting TRBJ2-7 better, the J assignment may be wrong. The CDR3 is 14 residues long. Per the germline V gene, CDR1 is SGHAT and CDR2 is FQDESV (reference sequence). CDR3 sequence: CASSPRQTYYEQYF. CDR3 nucleotides: TGTGCCAGCAGCCCACGACAGACCTACTACGAGCAGTACTTC.

V is TRBV5-4 and J is TRBJ2-1, with D perhaps matching TRBD2 (5 bases). This CDR3 contains 15 residues. Looked up from germline, CDR1 is SGHNT and CDR2 is YYREEE (reference sequence). The ends were cut back, 2 bases at V and 8 bases at J, with 17 bases in the middle. The CDR3 sequence is CASSLRGAPFDEQFF. CDR3 bases: TGTGCCAGCAGCTTACGGGGAGCCCCATTCGATGAGCAGTTCTTC. Filled out from reference TRBV5-4 and TRBJ2-1, the complete variable domain reads ETGVTQSPTHLIKTRGQQVTLRCSSQSGHNTVSWYQQALGQGPQFIFQYYREEENGRGNFPPRFSGLQFPNYSSELNVNALELDDSALYLCASSLRGAPFDEQFFGPGTRLTVL.

This rearrangement joins TRBV6-6 to TRBJ1-5, with D perhaps matching TRBD1 (5 bases). Germline loops: CDR1 MNHNY, CDR2 SVGAGI (reference sequence). The V gene lost 6 bases and the J gene lost 2 bases, with 14 bases spanning the gap. The CDR3 totals 15 residues. CDR3 DNA sequence: TGTGCCAGCAGATTAAAACTGGGGGGCAATCAGCCCCAGCATTTT. This codes for CASRLKLGGNQPQHF.

This chain links TRBV27 with TRBJ2-3, with D possibly TRBD1 on 5 matching bases. This CDR3 has 14 amino acids. Trimming shortened V by 6 bases and J by 2 bases, and 12 bases separated the two germline ends. Germline-derived CDR1 and CDR2 are MNHEY and SMNVEV (reference sequence). The CDR3, as DNA: TGTGCCAGCAGGAAGACAGCGAACACAGATACGCAGTATTTT. Protein sequence: CASRKTANTDTQYF.

This chain links TRBV5-4 with TRBJ2-1; D is ambiguous. Germline V gene lookup returns CDR1 SGHNT and CDR2 YYREEE (reference sequence). The CDR3 sequence is 15 residues long. The V and J ends lost 2 bases and 6 bases respectively, with 15 bases between them. As DNA, the CDR3 is TGTGCCAGCAGCTTAAGGGTAGGGTCTATCAATGAGCAGTTCTTC. Protein product: CASSLRVGSINEQFF. Complete variable domain (other parts from reference TRBV5-4 and TRBJ2-1): ETGVTQSPTHLIKTRGQQVTLRCSSQSGHNTVSWYQQALGQGPQFIFQYYREEENGRGNFPPRFSGLQFPNYSSELNVNALELDDSALYLCASSLRVGSINEQFFGPGTRLTVL.

The CDR3 reads CASRNQGPTEAFF. The CDR3, as DNA: TGTGCCAGCCGAAATCAGGGTCCCACTGAAGCTTTCTTT. The chain carries TRBV6-1 and TRBJ1-1; tentative D call: TRBD1 (5 bases). Trimming took off 8 bases at V and 4 bases at J, with 14 bases between the two ends. The germline V gene encodes CDR1 MNHNS and CDR2 SASEGT. The CDR3 runs 13 residues.

V gene TRBV11-2 combines with J gene TRBJ1-2; weak D call: TRBD1 (5 bases). The germline V gene encodes CDR1 SGHAT and CDR2 FQNNGV. The CDR3 has 14 residues. V lost 5 bases to trimming and J lost 7 bases, with 17 bases between them. The CDR3 DNA sequence: TGTGCCAGCAGCCCAGGGCCCACCTCGACTGGCTACACCTTC. Translating gives CASSPGPTSTGYTF.

The gene calls are TRBV10-1 and TRBJ2-3; TRBD1 agrees at 7 bases. This CDR3 spans 13 amino acids. After removal of 8 bases from V and 4 bases from J, the junction contained 6 bases not matched to a gene. From germline, CDR1 is WNHNN and CDR2 SYGVQD (reference sequence). CDR3 in amino acids: CASRDSPPDTQYF. CDR3 coding DNA: TGCGCCAGCCGGGACAGCCCTCCAGATACGCAGTATTTT.

The rearrangement links TRBV18 to TRBJ1-4, with TRBD1 matching 7 bases. The CDR3 is 14 amino acids. Trimming cost V 3 bases and J 5 bases; bases outside gene matches: 3. Germline V gene sequence: CDR1 KGHSH, CDR2 LQKENI. CDR3 residues: CASSPGQANEKLFF. The CDR3 bases are TGTGCCAGCTCACCCGGACAGGCGAATGAAAAACTGTTTTTT.

The V and J genes are TRBV19 and TRBJ2-4, with 9 positions matching TRBD1. The CDR3 sequence is 15 residues long. Germline lookup yields CDR1 LNHDA and CDR2 SQIVND (reference sequence). V gave up 6 bases and J gave up 2 bases; unmatched junction bases: 5. As DNA, the CDR3 is TGTGCCAGTAGGGGGACAGGGTTAACCAAAAACATTCAGTACTTC. Translating gives CASRGTGLTKNIQYF.

This clone appeared a few times. The rearrangement joins TRBV28 to TRBJ1-1, with D possibly being TRBD1 (5 bases). The V end was cut by 3 bases, the J end by 4 bases, with 12 bases between. CDR3 length: 14 amino acids. The V gene's germline CDR1 is MDHEN and CDR2 SYDVKM. CDR3 amino acids: CASSLGGTGTEAFF. The CDR3 DNA is TGTGCCAGCAGTTTGGGGGGTACGGGCACTGAAGCTTTCTTT.

The rearrangement joins TRBV18 to TRBJ2-2; 7 bases are a match to TRBD2. This CDR3 spans 16 amino acids. CDR1 KGHSH and CDR2 LQKENI come from the germline V gene. The ends lost 0 bases at V and 5 bases at J; junction bases unmatched: 6. This chain's CDR3 is CASSPPNGRATGELFF. CDR3 DNA sequence: TGTGCCAGCTCACCACCAAATGGGAGGGCGACCGGGGAGCTGTTTTTT.